This entry lists 3 T cell receptor beta chains sequenced from one sample in a study of blood T cells in healthy people across ages. Alongside a J-beta primer mix, a sample-barcoded 5' primer served in a second PCR lasting roughly 7 to 11 cycles. In TCRdb, the 5' RACE reads were re-called with MiXCR into one record per CDR3 protein. This sample has 1.5 million to 2 million distinct CDR3 sequences, with roughly 30% found just once. Material for sequencing was blood. All receptors come from a woman aged 25-40 years in good health.

This chain connects TRBV29-1 to TRBJ2-5, with 12 bases lining up with TRBD2. Near its end, the DNA agrees better with TRBJ2-7, so the J call may be wrong. The CDR3 is made up of 13 amino acids. Germline V gives CDR1 SQVTM, CDR2 ANQGSEA. The DNA for the CDR3 is TGCAGCACCCGGACTAGCGGGACCCTCGAGCAGTACTTC. Translating it yields CSTRTSGTLEQYF.

This chain connects TRBV20-1 to TRBJ2-1, with D possibly TRBD2 on 5 matching bases. The CDR3 extends over 16 amino acids. V shed 3 bases and J shed 7 bases, with 22 bases lying between them. Germline values: CDR1 DFQATT, CDR2 SNEGSKA (reference sequence). The CDR3 region has the DNA TGCAGTGCTAGTCGACGGGGAGTAGTCGGAAAGAATGAGCAGTTCTTC. Translating gives CSASRRGVVGKNEQFF.

This clonotype was observed many times. The CDR3 nucleotides are TGCGCCAGCAGCTTCTTAGCGGGGGGTATCTACAATGAGCAGTTCTTC. It translates to CASSFLAGGIYNEQFF. The chain carries TRBV5-1 and TRBJ2-1, with 10 bases matching TRBD2. The CDR3 extends over 16 amino acids. Per the germline V gene, CDR1 is SGHRS and CDR2 is YFSETQ. Losses at the gene ends were 2 bases for V and 3 bases for J; bases not matched to a gene: 5.